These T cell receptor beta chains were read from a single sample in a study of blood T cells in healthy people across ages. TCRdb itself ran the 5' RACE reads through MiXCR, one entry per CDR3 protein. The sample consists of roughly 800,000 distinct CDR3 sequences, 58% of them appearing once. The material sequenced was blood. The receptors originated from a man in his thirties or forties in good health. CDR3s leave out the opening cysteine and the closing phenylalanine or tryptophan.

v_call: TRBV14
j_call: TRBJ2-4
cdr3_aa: ASSHGPEAKNIQY

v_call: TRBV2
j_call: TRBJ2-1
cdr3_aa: ASSLEAASNNEQF

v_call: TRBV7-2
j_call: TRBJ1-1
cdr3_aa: ASSLPNLNTEAF

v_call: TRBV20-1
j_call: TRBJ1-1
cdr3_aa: SARKSSNTEAF

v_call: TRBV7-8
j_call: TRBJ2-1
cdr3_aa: ASSSGPSYGGYNEQF

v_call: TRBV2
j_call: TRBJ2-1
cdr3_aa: ASTGTYYNEQF

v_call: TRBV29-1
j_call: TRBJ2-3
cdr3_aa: SVQPTGTDTQY

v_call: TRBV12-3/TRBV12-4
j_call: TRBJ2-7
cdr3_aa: ASSRRGAWYEQY

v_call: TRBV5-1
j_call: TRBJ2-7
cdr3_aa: ASSLGSTGGFDEQY

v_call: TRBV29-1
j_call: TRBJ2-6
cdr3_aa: SVENRWAGGAGANVLT

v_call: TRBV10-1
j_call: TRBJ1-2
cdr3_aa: ASSEFYNYGYT

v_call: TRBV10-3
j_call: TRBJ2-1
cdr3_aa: AISVALATYNEPF

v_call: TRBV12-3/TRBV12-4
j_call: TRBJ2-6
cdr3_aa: ASSPGLPGANVLT

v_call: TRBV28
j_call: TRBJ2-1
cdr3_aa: ASSLYAYEQF

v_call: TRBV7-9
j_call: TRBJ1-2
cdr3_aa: ASSLPEPLANYGYT

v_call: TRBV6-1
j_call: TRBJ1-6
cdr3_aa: ASSEALQVTRSPLH

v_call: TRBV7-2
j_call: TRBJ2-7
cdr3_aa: ASSFIDTTYEQY

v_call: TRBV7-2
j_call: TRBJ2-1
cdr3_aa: ASSSRTSVRNEQF

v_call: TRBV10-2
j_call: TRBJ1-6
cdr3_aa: ASSDLTTASNSPLH

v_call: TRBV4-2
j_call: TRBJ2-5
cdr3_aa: ASSRPTGLGGNEQY

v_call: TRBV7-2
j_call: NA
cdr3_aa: ASSLDRLRTQY

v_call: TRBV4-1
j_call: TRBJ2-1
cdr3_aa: ASSQGHISAYNEQF

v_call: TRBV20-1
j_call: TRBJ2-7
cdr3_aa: SASRTSSYEQY

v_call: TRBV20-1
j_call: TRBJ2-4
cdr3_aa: SARDGKNIQY

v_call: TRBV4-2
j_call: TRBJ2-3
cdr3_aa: ASNSGTGDSMDTQY

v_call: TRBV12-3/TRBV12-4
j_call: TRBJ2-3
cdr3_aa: ASMGGISADTQY

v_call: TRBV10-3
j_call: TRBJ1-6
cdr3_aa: AINLPLQGPLKPPLH

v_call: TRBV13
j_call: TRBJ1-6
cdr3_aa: ASGQKNSYNSPLH

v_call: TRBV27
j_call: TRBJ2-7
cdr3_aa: ASSEQDTYEQY

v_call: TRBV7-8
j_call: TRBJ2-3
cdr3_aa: ASSPAGDSDTQY

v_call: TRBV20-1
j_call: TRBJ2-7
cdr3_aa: SARDIYLTKISYEQY

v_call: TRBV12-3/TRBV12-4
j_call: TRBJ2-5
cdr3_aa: ASSRQGGYQETQY

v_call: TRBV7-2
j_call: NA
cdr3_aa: ASSLTSGADVGTQY

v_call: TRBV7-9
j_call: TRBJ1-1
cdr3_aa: ASSVGVRDMNTEAF

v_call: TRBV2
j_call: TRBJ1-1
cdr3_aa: ASSEGWAEAF

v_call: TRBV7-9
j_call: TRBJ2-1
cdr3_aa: ASSFLSGVYNEQF

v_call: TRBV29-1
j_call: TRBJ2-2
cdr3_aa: SVEWTGRTGELF

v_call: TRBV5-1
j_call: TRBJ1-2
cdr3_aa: ASRLGRTNYGYT

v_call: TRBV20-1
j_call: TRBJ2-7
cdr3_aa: SASGGHLYEQY

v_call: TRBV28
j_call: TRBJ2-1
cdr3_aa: ASSFDSGYDNEQF

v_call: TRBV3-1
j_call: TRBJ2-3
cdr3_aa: ASSQGDYFTDTQY

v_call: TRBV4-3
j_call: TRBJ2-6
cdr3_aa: ASSQNRGPRRAGANVLT

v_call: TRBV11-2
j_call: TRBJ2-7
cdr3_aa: ASGAGFSSYEQY

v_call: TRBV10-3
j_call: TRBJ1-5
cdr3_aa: AANRDSNQPQH

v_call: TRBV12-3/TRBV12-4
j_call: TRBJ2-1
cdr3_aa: ASSLGKNEQF